The clone carrying this TCR beta chain has only one observation. Its specificity is not known. This sample stems from a study of T cell repertoires and HLA-DP antigens. TCRdb's copy holds only in-frame clones and misses some; the assay was immunoSEQ multiplex PCR. Here the sample spans fewer than 95,000 clones, more than 75% being singletons. The sequence was obtained from a man aged 45-60 years in good health and CMV-seronegative. The specimen was CD4+ T cells from PBMCs.

The CDR3 bases are TGTGCCAGCAGGTTACATCAATCTAATCAGCCCCAGCATTTT. Encoded protein: CASRLHQSNQPQHF. The chain combines TRBV27 with TRBJ1-5; unclear D gene. Between the trimmed V and J ends, which lost 6 bases and 4 bases, there was a span of 13 bases. The CDR3 sequence is 14 residues long. Germline V lookup: CDR1 MNHEY, CDR2 SMNVEV (reference sequence).